The 21 T cell receptor beta chains below were found in one sample sequenced in a study of blood T cell repertoires in COVID-19 (TCRdb year 2020). Library prep was done by the immunoSEQ multiplex PCR assay. In TCRdb, the immuneACCESS table is reduced to in-frame sequences with V and J assigned. These tables do not hold every clone; where another copy was compared, an unresolved V gene accounts for under half, and the others remain unexplained. This sample lists 150,000 to 200,000 clones; approximately 85% were detected once. Around 3.3% of the sample lies in the top ten. The sequenced sample consisted of peripheral blood. These receptors were obtained from a man between 60 and 75 years old with acute or convalescent COVID-19.

Here the CDR3 reads CASSSEEGGYTF. The CDR3 bases are TGTGCCAGCAGCTCGGAGGAAGGAGGCTACACCTTC. V and J are TRBV7-2 and TRBJ1-2; D remains ambiguous. CDR1 and CDR2 from the germline V gene are SGHTA and FQGNSA. V shed 4 bases and J shed 8 bases, with 11 bases lying between them. The CDR3 is made up of 12 amino acids.

The gene calls are TRBV7-3 and TRBJ2-2, with D possibly TRBD2 on 5 matching bases. This CDR3 comprises 14 residues. Germline CDR1 is SGHTA and CDR2 is FQGTGA. Deletions cut 6 bases from V and 6 bases from J, with 14 bases between. CDR3 sequence reads: CASRYERAAGELFF. The CDR3 coding sequence is TGTGCCAGCAGATACGAACGAGCGGCCGGGGAGCTGTTTTTT.

The chain combines TRBV5-1 with TRBJ2-7; D perhaps matches TRBD2 (6 bases). Per the germline V gene, CDR1 is SGHRS and CDR2 is YFSETQ. The CDR3 has 15 residues. V lost 0 bases, J lost 2 bases, and 12 bases lay in between. CDR3 sequence: CASSLGGRPAYEQYF. In DNA, the CDR3 is TGCGCCAGCAGCTTGGGAGGGAGGCCCGCCTACGAGCAGTACTTC.

This clone was observed once. The chain has TRBV4-3 and TRBJ2-1; D ambiguous. From germline, CDR1 is LGHNA and CDR2 YSLEER. The CDR3 extends over 15 amino acids. V was clipped by 0 bases and J by 0 bases, with 6 bases between them. The CDR3 nucleotides read TGCGCCAGCAGCCAAGAAAGCCGCTCCTACAATGAGCAGTTCTTC. Translation gives CASSQESRSYNEQFF.

The rearrangement links TRBV20-1 to TRBJ2-2; D gene ambiguous. V was clipped by 5 bases and J by 9 bases, with 10 bases between them. The CDR3 is 11 amino acids. Germline V gene lookup returns CDR1 DFQATT and CDR2 SNEGSKA (reference sequence). CDR3 nucleotide sequence: TGCAGTGCTCACGAGCGACGGGAGCTGTTTTTT. It encodes CSAHERRELFF.

This chain links TRBV6-4 with TRBJ1-2; 8 bases fit TRBD1. The length of the CDR3 is 12 residues. The germline CDR1 and CDR2 sequences are MRHNA and SNTAGT. The V segment lost 9 bases and the J segment 8 bases; nucleotides outside the gene matches: 8. The CDR3 nucleotides are TGTGCCAGACCCGGGACAGGTTACGGCTACACCTTC. It encodes CARPGTGYGYTF.

This chain connects TRBV28 to TRBJ2-2; weak D call: TRBD2 (5 bases). V was pared by 2 bases and J by 7 bases, with 14 bases between. Germline V gives CDR1 MDHEN, CDR2 SYDVKM. The CDR3 length is 15 residues. CDR3 amino acids: CASSLGGSYGGELFF. The CDR3 DNA is TGTGCCAGCAGTTTAGGTGGGAGTTACGGCGGGGAGCTGTTTTTT. Variable domain in full (rest from reference TRBV28 and TRBJ2-2): DVKVTQSSRYLVKRTGEKVFLECVQDMDHENMFWYRQDPGLGLRLIYFSYDVKMKEKGDIPEGYSVSREKKERFSLILESASTNQTSMYLCASSLGGSYGGELFFGEGSRLTVL.

V is TRBV24-1 and J is TRBJ1-1; the match to TRBD1 covers 8 bases. V was clipped by 2 bases and J by 10 bases; unmatched bases: 2. The CDR3 loop spans 12 amino acids. Germline lookup yields CDR1 KGHDR and CDR2 SFDVKD. DNA of the CDR3: TGTGCCACCAGTGATTCAACAGGGGGAGCTTTCTTT. The encoded protein is CATSDSTGGAFF.

This chain links TRBV6-5 with TRBJ1-2, with D perhaps matching TRBD1 (5 bases). Looked up from germline, CDR1 is MNHEY and CDR2 is SVGAGI. V dropped 2 bases and J dropped 5 bases, with 9 bases sitting between them. The CDR3 is made up of 13 amino acids. CDR3 sequence: CASSYQGRYGYTF. CDR3 DNA sequence: TGTGCCAGCAGTTACCAGGGCCGGTATGGCTACACCTTC.

CDR3: CASSLRETSTDTQYF. In nucleotides, the CDR3 is TGTGCCAGCAGCTTAAGGGAGACCAGCACAGATACGCAGTATTTT. The chain has TRBV7-9 and TRBJ2-3; perhaps TRBD2 as D (5 bases). This CDR3 has 15 amino acids. CDR1 is SEHNR and CDR2 is FQNEAQ in the germline V gene (reference sequence). Trimming took 2 bases from V and 0 from J, leaving 9 bases between them.

The V and J genes are TRBV7-2 and TRBJ2-7, with 7 bases lining up with TRBD2. From germline, CDR1 is SGHTA and CDR2 FQGNSA. This CDR3 spans 15 amino acids. Trimming at V came to 1 base and at J to 2 bases, leaving 5 bases not matched to a gene. In nucleotides, the CDR3 is TGTGCCAGCAGCTTAGTAGCAGCGGGAACCTACGAGCAGTACTTC. Protein: CASSLVAAGTYEQYF.

The CDR3 protein is CASRDRVYEQYF. CDR3 nucleotides: TGTGCCAGCAGAGACAGAGTCTACGAGCAGTACTTC. The chain links TRBV6-5 to TRBJ2-7, with a possible D match to TRBD1 (5 bases). Germline V gene lookup returns CDR1 MNHEY and CDR2 SVGAGI. Between the trimmed V and J ends, which lost 6 bases and 3 bases, there was a span of 9 bases. The CDR3 consists of 12 residues.

This clone has only one observation. The chain recombines TRBV4-1 with TRBJ2-2; tentatively, D is TRBD2 (5 bases). The germline V gene encodes CDR1 MGHRA and CDR2 YSYEKL. The CDR3 length is 17 residues. With 1 base removed from V and 1 base from J, the gap between germline ends came to 13 bases. The CDR3 nucleotides are TGCGCCAGCAGCCAAGTAGGTACGGGGTTGAACACCGGGGAGCTGTTTTTT. This sequence encodes CASSQVGTGLNTGELFF.

This chain joins TRBV19 and TRBJ2-4; 7 bases are a match to TRBD1. Germline lookup yields CDR1 LNHDA and CDR2 SQIVND (reference sequence). V was clipped by 7 bases and J by 3 bases; unmatched bases: 9. The CDR3 is 15 residues long. The CDR3: CASTSHRDSKNIQYF. The CDR3 nucleotides read TGTGCCAGTACCTCCCACCGGGACAGCAAAAACATTCAGTACTTC.

The chain carries TRBV18 and TRBJ1-6, with 9 bases lining up with TRBD1. The ends lost 4 bases at V and 9 bases at J; junction bases unmatched: 1. This CDR3 comprises 13 residues. CDR1 is KGHSH, CDR2 LQKENI, per germline. The CDR3 loop is CASSRDRVSPLHF. The DNA of the CDR3 is TGTGCCAGCTCACGGGACAGGGTTTCACCCCTCCACTTT.

This chain connects TRBV5-5 to TRBJ2-3, with D possibly TRBD1 on 5 matching bases. The CDR3 consists of 15 residues. CDR1 is SGHKS, CDR2 YYEKEE, per germline (reference sequence). With 4 bases removed from V and 0 bases from J, the gap between germline ends came to 12 bases. CDR3 nucleotides: TGTGCCAGCAGCAGACAGACCATGAGCACAGATACGCAGTATTTT. It codes for CASSRQTMSTDTQYF.

J is TRBJ2-7 and V is TRBV5-1, with a weak D call TRBD1 (6 bases). Per the germline V gene, CDR1 is SGHRS and CDR2 is YFSETQ. This CDR3 spans 15 amino acids. The V end was cut by 5 bases, the J end by 3 bases, with 18 bases between. The CDR3 spells CASRVSTGSSYEQYF. CDR3 bases: TGCGCCAGCAGAGTTTCGACAGGTTCAAGCTACGAGCAGTACTTC.

For this clone: The same CDR3 is also encoded by other DNA sequences in this sample. This chain uses TRBV19 with TRBJ1-1; D might be TRBD1 (5 bases). The CDR3 spans 14 residues. V shed 6 bases and J shed 0 bases, with 11 bases lying between them. The germline V gene encodes CDR1 LNHDA and CDR2 SQIVND (reference sequence). The CDR3 spells CASRWEGMNTEAFF. DNA for the CDR3: TGTGCCAGTAGATGGGAGGGGATGAACACTGAAGCTTTCTTT.

CDR3 sequence (DNA): TGTGCCAGCAGTTCCCGTGCAATTAGCGGGGGAACCACCTACGAGCAGTACTTC. This translates into CASSSRAISGGTTYEQYF. This rearrangement joins TRBV28 to TRBJ2-7; 9 bases align to TRBD2. Unmatched junction bases numbered 15, after V lost 4 bases and J lost 2 bases. CDR3 length equals 18 residues. The V gene's germline CDR1 is MDHEN and CDR2 SYDVKM.

The J gene is TRBJ2-7, the V gene TRBV4-1; D possibly corresponds to TRBD1 (6 bases). Looked up from germline, CDR1 is MGHRA and CDR2 is YSYEKL. The CDR3 totals 20 residues. V lost 2 bases to trimming and J lost 2 bases, with 28 bases between them. In nucleotides, the CDR3 is TGCGCCAGCAGCCAAACCCTAACCCGTACAGGGTTTTCCCACACCTACGAGCAGTACTTC. Translated: CASSQTLTRTGFSHTYEQYF.

The chain couples TRBV4-1 to TRBJ2-2; TRBD1 aligns across 7 bases. V dropped 1 base and J dropped 6; count of bases not matched to a gene: 5. CDR1 is MGHRA, CDR2 YSYEKL, per germline. This CDR3 has 15 amino acids. The DNA for the CDR3 is TGCGCCAGCAGCCAAGTCCGACAGGGTGCCGGGGAGCTGTTTTTT. Its protein product is CASSQVRQGAGELFF.